The rows below give T cell receptor beta chains drawn from one sample of a study of blood T cell repertoires in COVID-19. The method was immunoSEQ multiplex PCR; TCRdb's version includes in-frame clones alone and lacks a portion of them. The data hold about 71,000 clones, with 65% to 80% observed a single time. Sequenced input: peripheral blood. The receptors were sampled from an elderly woman with active or convalescent COVID-19. The CDR3 runs from the conserved cysteine through the conserved F or W. A D gene is named only where the DNA matches it firmly. Expanded clones get a size class; other rows say once, few or many, or leave the size out.

v_call	d_call	clone_size	j_call	cdr3_aa	cdr3_nt
TRBV10-3	TRBD1	-	TRBJ2-2	CAIKGTENTGELFF	TGTGCCATCAAAGGGACAGAGAACACCGGGGAGCTGTTTTTT
TRBV6-2/TRBV6-3	-	once	TRBJ1-5	CASSYSLNQPQHF	TGTGCCAGCAGTTACTCCCTTAATCAGCCCCAGCATTTT
TRBV6-2/TRBV6-3	-	-	TRBJ1-6	CASSLGGQLSPLHF	TGTGCCAGCAGTCTTGGCGGACAGCTATCACCCCTCCACTTT
TRBV28	TRBD2	-	TRBJ2-1	CASSLSGRGGHEQFF	TGTGCCAGCAGTTTATCCGGGCGGGGGGGCCATGAGCAGTTCTTC
TRBV5-5	-	-	TRBJ1-2	CASSLQGWSGYTF	TGTGCCAGCAGCCTACAGGGCTGGAGCGGCTACACCTTC
TRBV5-1	-	-	TRBJ1-6	CASSLGLNSYNSPLHF	TGCGCCAGCAGCTTGGGACTGAACTCCTATAATTCACCCCTCCACTTT
TRBV27	-	-	TRBJ1-1	CASSPRQAMNTEAFF	TGTGCCAGCAGTCCTAGACAGGCCATGAACACTGAAGCTTTCTTT
TRBV5-5	TRBD1	many	TRBJ1-3	CASSPDRVGNTIYF	TGTGCCAGCAGCCCGGACAGGGTAGGGAACACCATATATTTT
TRBV30	TRBD1	-	TRBJ2-7	CAWSVYRGYEQYF	TGTGCCTGGAGTGTATACAGGGGTTACGAGCAGTACTTC
TRBV12-5	TRBD2	-	TRBJ2-1	CASGLGLAGGNEQFF	TGTGCTAGTGGTTTAGGGCTAGCGGGGGGAAATGAGCAGTTCTTC
TRBV25-1	TRBD1	-	TRBJ1-6	CASSDRQGFDSPLHF	TGTGCCAGCAGTGATCGACAGGGTTTTGATTCACCCCTCCACTTT
TRBV6-4	TRBD2	-	TRBJ2-4	CASRPPSGGLSKNIQYF	TGTGCCAGCAGACCCCCTAGCGGGGGCCTTTCCAAAAACATTCAGTACTTC
TRBV19	TRBD1	-	TRBJ2-7	CASSRMTGNSYEQYF	TGTGCCAGTAGTAGGATGACAGGGAACTCCTACGAGCAGTACTTC
TRBV5-6	-	-	TRBJ1-5	CASSVSNQPQHF	TGTGCCAGCAGCGTTTCTAATCAGCCCCAGCATTTT
TRBV25-1	TRBD1	-	TRBJ2-7	CASFGYRGREQYF	TGTGCCAGCTTTGGATACAGGGGGCGCGAGCAGTACTTC
TRBV6-2/TRBV6-3	TRBD1	-	TRBJ1-1	CASSPHWTGKGEAFF	TGTGCCAGCAGTCCCCACTGGACAGGGAAGGGTGAAGCTTTCTTT
TRBV10-3	TRBD2	-	TRBJ2-1	CAISPRTSGDGEQFF	TGTGCCATCTCCCCCCGGACTAGCGGGGATGGTGAGCAGTTCTTC